The T cell receptor beta chain under discussion was sequenced for a study of cytomegalovirus exposure and HLA in healthy donors. 60 Vbeta and 13 Jbeta primers were used in PCR. Sequenced by immunoSEQ multiplex PCR; TCRdb stores in-frame clones only, minus some. In the table there are over 150,000 clones, approximately 88% of which are singletons. The CDR3 length is 16 residues. CDR1 is MGHRA and CDR2 is YSYEKL in the germline V gene. Trimming shortened V by 3 bases and J by 2 bases, and 17 bases separated the two germline ends. This receptor was obtained from a boy aged 2 to 10 in good health and CMV-seronegative. The specimen was PBMCs. The chain is built from TRBV4-1 and TRBJ2-7; weak D call: TRBD2 (6 bases). This CDR3 is CASSHDLTGETYEQYF. For the CDR3, the DNA is TGCGCCAGCAGCCACGATCTGACGGGGGAGACCTACGAGCAGTACTTC.